The sequence of this T cell receptor (beta chain) was determined in a study of blood T cell repertoires in COVID-19. The overall study: There were acute and convalescent COVID-19 samples, and they came from the United States, Italy and Spain. T cells, B-cell-depleted T cells, or PBMCs supplied cDNA or gDNA.

Original analysis: The assay estimated nucleated cells by amplifying reference gene primers. The protocol was immunoSEQ multiplex PCR, while the TCRdb copy is restricted to in-frame clones and leaves out a portion. Clone size and the V and J calls come from that table; the DNA yielded D and trimming. The sample has under 250,000 clones, about four fifths seen once; the top ten hold 2.9%. The specimen sequenced was peripheral blood. The TCR was taken from a man aged 50-59 years with active or convalescent COVID-19.

CDR3 amino acids: CASSGRGSGGETYNEQFF. The CDR3 nucleotides are TGTGCCAGCAGCGGCCGGGGTAGCGGGGGGGAGACCTACAATGAGCAGTTCTTC. This chain links TRBV9 with TRBJ2-1; 11 bases line up with TRBD2. J lost 2 bases, V lost 3 bases, and 10 bases had no gene match. This CDR3 is built from 18 residues. In germline, CDR1 is SGDLS, CDR2 YYNGEE.